This is a list of T cell receptor beta chains from one sample in a study of T cells in Graves' hyperthyroidism and ophthalmopathy. In TCRdb, the multiplex PCR reads were re-called with MiXCR into one record per CDR3 protein. Of 300,000 to 400,000 distinct CDR3 sequences listed, about 15% are singletons. The sequenced material came from blood. Every receptor here comes from a woman in her twenties or thirties with Graves' hyperthyroidism. Each CDR3 is given with its conserved first and last residue. Each record gives: J gene, D gene, V gene, clone size, CDR3 protein, CDR3 DNA. A D gene is named only where the DNA matches it firmly. Only some rows state a clone size, as once, few, many or a class for expanded clones.

TRBJ2-7 NA TRBV28 many CASSLHDRSTYEQYF TGTGCCAGCAGTTTACATGACAGGAGTACCTACGAGCAGTACTTC
TRBJ2-7 NA TRBV7-9 few CASSTSGPTREQYF TGTGCCAGCAGCACGTCCGGACCAACGAGGGAGCAGTACTTC
TRBJ2-5 TRBD1 TRBV20-1 few CSASLGQGRETQYF TGCAGTGCTAGTCTGGGACAGGGGAGGGAGACCCAGTACTTC
TRBJ2-7 NA TRBV12-3/TRBV12-4 many CASKPDRAGISKQYF TGTGCCAGCAAACCCGACCGAGCGGGCATATCTAAGCAGTACTTC
TRBJ2-3 TRBD2 TRBV12-3/TRBV12-4 many CASSPYSGISTDTQYF TGTGCCAGCAGCCCCTATAGCGGGATCAGCACAGATACGCAGTATTTT
TRBJ1-5 NA TRBV24-1 few CATSESGGLGQPQHF TGTGCCACCAGTGAGTCGGGGGGGCTAGGTCAGCCCCAGCATTTT
TRBJ2-2 NA TRBV4-3 NA CASSQDVLVKAGELFF TGCGCCAGCAGCCAAGATGTACTAGTTAAGGCCGGGGAGCTGTTTTTT
TRBJ2-6 NA TRBV24-1 few CATRGDGLSGANVLTF TGTGCCACCAGGGGGGACGGACTCTCTGGGGCCAACGTCCTGACTTTC
TRBJ2-3 NA TRBV20-1 many CSATRPTSTDTQYF TGCAGTGCGACCAGACCTACTAGCACAGATACGCAGTATTTT
TRBJ2-7 TRBD2 TRBV20-1 few CSARDLRRGTSGVGQYF TGCAGTGCTAGAGATCTCCGGCGGGGGACTAGCGGGGTGGGGCAGTACTTC
TRBJ2-3 TRBD2 TRBV3-1 NA CASSPVAGNTDTQYF TGTGCCAGCAGCCCGGTAGCGGGGAACACAGATACGCAGTATTTT
TRBJ2-1 TRBD2 TRBV6-2/TRBV6-3 many CASSRPAGGLNIDEQFF TGTGCCAGCAGTCGTCCAGCGGGAGGACTAAACATCGATGAGCAGTTCTTC
TRBJ2-5 TRBD1 TRBV7-8 NA CASTRDRGSQETQYF TGTGCCAGCACCCGGGACAGGGGATCCCAAGAGACCCAGTACTTC
TRBJ2-5 NA TRBV18 few CASSPQGGETQYF TGTGCCAGCTCACCTCAGGGAGGAGAGACCCAGTACTTC
TRBJ2-7 NA TRBV20-1 many CSARGRHDTYEQYF TGCAGTGCTAGGGGTAGACACGATACCTACGAGCAGTACTTC
TRBJ2-1 NA TRBV5-1 many CASSADLWPYNEQFF TGCGCCAGCAGCGCCGACTTGTGGCCCTACAATGAGCAGTTCTTC
TRBJ2-7 TRBD2 TRBV6-2/TRBV6-3 few CASIKAGTSDYEQYF TGTGCCAGCATTAAAGCCGGGACTAGCGACTACGAGCAGTACTTC
TRBJ2-1 NA TRBV7-2 many CASSGIDGGEQFF TGTGCCAGCAGCGGAATTGATGGGGGTGAGCAGTTCTTC
TRBJ2-1 NA TRBV11-1 many CASSLAPIGKGGYEQFF TGTGCCAGCAGCTTAGCGCCCATCGGGAAGGGAGGATATGAGCAGTTCTTC
TRBJ1-2 TRBD1 TRBV28 many CASSLLVTGDGGYTF TGTGCCAGCAGTTTACTGGTCACAGGGGATGGTGGCTACACCTTC
TRBJ2-2 NA TRBV28 many CASSFPGHALRELFF TGTGCCAGCAGTTTCCCGGGGCACGCTCTTAGGGAGCTGTTTTTT
TRBJ1-1 NA TRBV2 many CASKTPNTEAFF TGTGCCAGCAAGACACCGAACACTGAAGCTTTCTTT
TRBJ2-5 TRBD1 TRBV11-1 few CASSSRWDSAGETQYF TGTGCCAGCAGCTCAAGGTGGGACAGCGCGGGAGAGACCCAGTACTTC
TRBJ1-6 NA TRBV6-1 NA CASRETAGSYNSPLHF TGTGCCAGCAGGGAAACGGCGGGCTCCTATAATTCACCCCTCCACTTT
TRBJ2-2 NA TRBV24-1 NA CATSDNRDTGELFF TGTGCCACCAGTGACAACAGGGACACCGGGGAGCTGTTTTTT
TRBJ2-2 NA TRBV27 NA CASSFSHKTGKLFF TGTGCCAGCAGTTTTAGCCATAAAACCGGGAAGCTGTTTTTT
TRBJ1-6 NA TRBV28 NA CASSYMTGNSPLHF TGTGCCAGCAGCTATATGACAGGAAATTCACCCCTCCACTTT